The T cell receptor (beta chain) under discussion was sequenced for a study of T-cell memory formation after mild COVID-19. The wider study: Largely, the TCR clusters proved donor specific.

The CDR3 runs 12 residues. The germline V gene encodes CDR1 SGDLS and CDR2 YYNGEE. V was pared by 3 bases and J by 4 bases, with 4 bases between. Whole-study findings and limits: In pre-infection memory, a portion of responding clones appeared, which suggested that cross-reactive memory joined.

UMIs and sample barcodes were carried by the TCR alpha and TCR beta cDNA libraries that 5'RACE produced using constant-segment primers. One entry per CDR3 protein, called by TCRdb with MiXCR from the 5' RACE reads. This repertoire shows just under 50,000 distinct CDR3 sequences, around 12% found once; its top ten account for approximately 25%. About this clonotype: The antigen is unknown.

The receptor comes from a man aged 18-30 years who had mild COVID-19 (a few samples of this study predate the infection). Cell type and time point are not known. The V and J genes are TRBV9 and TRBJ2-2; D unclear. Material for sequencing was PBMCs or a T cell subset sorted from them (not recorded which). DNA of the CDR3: TGTGCCAGCAGCGCCGCCACCGGGGAGCTGTTTTTT. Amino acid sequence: CASSAATGELFF.